Each of the 7 T cell receptor beta chains below was sequenced from the same sample in a study of TIL therapy for anti-PD-1-resistant metastatic lung cancer. The libraries were made with immunoSEQ v3. The assay was immunoSEQ multiplex PCR, and TCRdb's table has in-frame clones only and misses some. The sample shows about 32,000 clones, 60% to 80% of them seen only once. Time point defined: pre-treatment sample, taken before nivolumab and TIL therapy. The sequences come from blood, collected at baseline. The receptors come from a woman aged 25 to 80 with non-small cell lung cancer.

The chain joins TRBV10-2 to TRBJ2-6; D possibly corresponds to TRBD2 (5 bases). This CDR3 spans 13 amino acids. The germline gives CDR1 WSHSY, CDR2 SAAADI. Trimming cost V 7 bases and J 1 base, with 5 bases left between them. The CDR3 region is CASTGSGANVLTF. CDR3 coding DNA: TGCGCCAGCACGGGATCTGGGGCCAACGTCCTGACTTTC.

This rearrangement joins TRBV18 to TRBJ2-7; 9 nucleotides line up with TRBD1. V was clipped by 0 bases and J by 2 bases; unmatched bases: 2. The CDR3 extends over 15 amino acids. Germline V CDR1 and CDR2: KGHSH, LQKENI. The CDR3 spells CASSPPRTGAYEQYF. The CDR3 DNA reads TGTGCCAGCTCACCACCCCGGACAGGGGCCTACGAGCAGTACTTC.

This rearrangement joins TRBV5-1 to TRBJ2-1; perhaps D is TRBD1 or TRBD2 (5 bases each). V dropped 0 bases and J dropped 8 bases, with 15 bases sitting between them. The CDR3 consists of 15 residues. Germline lookup yields CDR1 SGHRS and CDR2 YFSETQ. CDR3 protein: CASSLVWGGLYEQFF. The DNA of the CDR3 is TGCGCCAGCAGCTTGGTGTGGGGCGGGCTCTATGAGCAGTTCTTC. Filled out from reference TRBV5-1 and TRBJ2-1, the complete variable domain reads KAGVTQTPRYLIKTRGQQVTLSCSPISGHRSVSWYQQTPGQGLQFLFEYFSETQRNKGNFPGRFSGRQFSNSRSEMNVSTLELGDSALYLCASSLVWGGLYEQFFGPGTRLTVL.

This clone was found a few times. The chain has TRBV27 and TRBJ2-7; TRBD1 matches 11 bases. The CDR3 runs to 13 residues. Losses at the gene ends were 6 bases for V and 4 bases for J; bases not matched to a gene: 2. Germline CDR1 reads MNHEY; CDR2 reads SMNVEV (reference sequence). The CDR3, as DNA: TGTGCCAGCAGAGGGACAGGGGGGTACGAGCAGTACTTC. This codes for CASRGTGGYEQYF.

The chain links TRBV6-1 to TRBJ1-3, with D perhaps TRBD1 (5 bases). Germline V lookup: CDR1 MNHNS, CDR2 SASEGT. V was shortened by 2 bases and J by 4 bases, with 15 bases between the two germline ends. The CDR3 is made up of 16 amino acids. The CDR3 DNA is TGTGCCAGCAGTGAATTTGGGAAGGGGAGGGGAAACACCATATATTTT. This sequence encodes CASSEFGKGRGNTIYF.

This chain connects TRBV5-4 to TRBJ2-3, with 13 bases aligning to TRBD2. There are 18 residues in the CDR3. CDR1 is SGHNT and CDR2 is YYREEE in the germline V gene (reference sequence). With V trimmed by 0 bases and J by 2 bases, 6 bases remained unmatched. Written as DNA, the CDR3 is TGTGCCAGCAGCTTGGTACTAGCGGGAGGGCCTCTCACAGATACGCAGTATTTT. Its translation is CASSLVLAGGPLTDTQYF.

This chain links TRBV11-2 with TRBJ2-7; perhaps D is TRBD1 or TRBD2 (5 bases each). This CDR3 spans 18 amino acids. Trimming cost V 4 bases and J 1 base, with 23 bases left between them. Germline V gene sequence: CDR1 SGHAT, CDR2 FQNNGV. The DNA of the CDR3 is TGTGCCAGCAGCTCAATCAACAGGCCACGGGGAAAGTCCTACGAGCAGTACTTC. Residues: CASSSINRPRGKSYEQYF.